This T cell receptor (beta chain) was observed in a study of T cells after yellow fever vaccination. Looking at the study overall: SMART-Seq v4 Ultra Low Input prepared the low-cell-number fractions. Points from the study as a whole: Booster sampling recovered most clones from primary vaccination (96% CD4, approximately 90% CD8). Although the secondary response was weaker, it peaked faster, at day 5 versus 15.

Germline trimming cut 3 bases from V and 7 bases from J; bases unmatched to any gene: 11. Germline V gene lookup returns CDR1 LNHDA and CDR2 SQIVND (reference sequence). The CDR3 is 16 residues long. This clonotype has only a few counts. Its antigen remains unknown. TCRdb re-called the 5' RACE reads with MiXCR, one entry per CDR3 protein. The table shows some 160,000 distinct CDR3 sequences, with around 9% occurring only once. This sequence joins TRBV19 and TRBJ1-5, with 8 bases matching TRBD1. This material consisted of CD8+ T cells sorted from PBMCs, taken 45 days after the yellow fever booster vaccination. The sequence derives from a man aged 18 to 35 who received the YFV17D yellow fever vaccine. This chain's CDR3 is CASSIAAGGSRQPQHF. The CDR3 DNA is TGTGCCAGTAGTATTGCGGCAGGGGGCTCGCGGCAGCCCCAGCATTTT.